Sequencing of this TCR beta chain was carried out in a study of cytomegalovirus exposure and HLA in healthy donors (dated by TCRdb to about 2017). General notes on the study: According to an earlier analysis of 587 of the donors, about 190 million T cells yielded 100 million or so unique TCR beta sequences and around 280 Gb of sequence data. About 280 gigabases of sequencing data and around 85 million unique TCR sequences made up an early release that covered some 640 HLA-typed donors. Among the 398 genotyped donors, around 79% belonged to the genetic ancestry cluster associated with self-reported Caucasian donors. The study aimed to test whether cataloging public T cell receptors could reveal signatures of past pathogen exposure. The T cell repertoires of 670 or so subjects were profiled by immunosequencing and related to cytomegalovirus serostatus. In addition to the first cohort of 650 to 800 subjects, a separate validation cohort of 100 to 150 different subjects was used. To predict cytomegalovirus infection status, the study brought together high-throughput TCR immunosequencing, statistical association of individual TCRs with disease status, and machine learning. A later analysis re-analyzed previously published TCR beta repertoires from 550 to 700 donors and added high-resolution HLA genotyping to study TCR occurrence patterns. Rather than drawing on any new phenotypic data, the later analysis identified candidate immune exposures from TCR beta sequences and the way those sequences occurred across donors. An earlier analysis of 587 of the donors applied high-throughput TCR beta sequencing to assess whether each TCR beta V gene segment acted as functional or pseudogenic. Alongside the repertoire data, information on donor age, sex, ethnicity and CMV serostatus was compiled. A later genetic analysis took genome-wide SNP genotypes for 398 of the 666 donors and used that subset as a discovery cohort. All discovery cohort repertoires had been generated using a single sequencing platform. HLA typing covered class I and class II loci at four-digit resolution. Typing coverage differed by locus: A, B, C, DRB1 and DQB1 were typed in about 620-640 donors, DQA1 in about 510, DPA1 in 600 to 610, and DPB1 in 450 to 480. Roughly 5 DR-DQ haplotypes were handled as single units for association and clustering, since linkage in the cohort was strong. Among 350 to 400 genotyped donors of the cohort, an average of around 240,000 unique TCR beta nucleotide sequences were sequenced per donor, roughly 18% of them non-productive. Broader findings and caveats from the paper: Several of the top co-occurrence clusters appeared to be linked to parvovirus B19, influenza, CMV and Epstein-Barr virus, according to a later analysis. In an earlier analysis of approximately 600 of the donors, most TCR beta V segments were observed in productive rearrangements about 87% or about 30% of the time, broadly matching IMGT annotations. Because the 87-base-pair reads could not distinguish some IMGT-functional V segments, including TRBV6-2 and TRBV6-3, those segments were excluded. In a later analysis, TCR association rates were found to vary across HLA loci, with the most associated TCRs seen for DRB1 alleles and the fewest for HLA-C alleles. The authors suggested that the approach could potentially be generalized to other disease states and immunological phenotypes. In vitro tests confirmed that a few of the cytomegalovirus-associated TCR beta chains recognize cytomegalovirus antigens. A further reported finding was that TCR beta sequences accurately predicted the HLA-A and HLA-B alleles for most subjects in the first cohort. Strong co-occurrence of HLA alleles, especially DR and DQ, made assigning TCR associations to individual alleles difficult. A later analysis found that most CMV-associated TCR beta chains appeared HLA-restricted, with HLA associations seemingly driven largely by CMV exposure. Presence/absence analyses assumed roughly uniform sequencing depth across donors, an assumption that may not hold. Correlated functional status among segregating V segments might be attributable to linkage disequilibrium, but an unknown experimental factor could not be ruled out. A cluster of highly shared sequence variants was judged likely to represent a technical artifact of the sequencing pipeline. V-gene and J-gene trimming of TCR beta chains was associated with a missense DCLRE1C variant in a later genetic analysis, and the association was replicated in an independent cohort. Because some donors lacked HLA typing at each locus, the association tests relied only on the typed subset. The only immune exposure information available for the cohort was CMV serostatus. The cohort was sequenced for TCR beta chains only, and without alpha or paired-chain data the features that could be detected were limited. According to a later genetic analysis, donors in an Asian-associated ancestry cluster had fewer N-insertions in productive TCRs than the approximately 690-donor mean. In both the original and validation cohorts, the classifier was reported to diagnose cytomegalovirus status with high specificity and sensitivity. Over 15 rarely observed V segments, including chromosome 9 orphons, were excluded from the earlier analysis of a few hundred of the donors because counts were too low. In a later analysis, around 15,000 TCR beta sequences were associated with specific HLA alleles at a false discovery rate of 0.05. Most TCR sequences were seen in very few donors, while some public TCRs were found in many individuals. A later analysis found that HLA-associated TCR beta chains were more clonally expanded and had lower generation probabilities than equally common non-associated chains. The study listed 164 TCR beta chains as associated with cytomegalovirus.

To note about this clone: No cognate antigen has been identified for it. No base quality information exists; no much larger clone differs at one position.

Reading the germline V gene (reference sequence) gives CDR1 MNHEY and CDR2 SMNVEV. From its cysteine to its phenylalanine, the CDR3 spans 20 amino acids. Of all the DNA, just the CDR3 is kept, 60 bases in frame from base 1. At the junction V is shortened by 2 bases and J by 2 bases; bases outside the gene matches: 13. The method was the immunoSEQ multiplex PCR assay. The multiplex PCR relied on a mix of 60 forward primers for TCR Vbeta segments and 13 reverse primers for TCR Jbeta segments. The CDR3 region of rearranged TCR beta genes was amplified from genomic DNA with a multiplex PCR assay. On the Illumina HiSeq System, the amplified TCR beta libraries were sequenced as 87-base-pair reads. The authors' analysis ran thus. A later analysis tallied around 82 million unique TCR beta chains across the 666 repertoires, and 10 million to 11 million of those chains were shared by two or more donors. Raw reads were error-corrected and collapsed into unique sequences by a nearest-neighbor algorithm in which closely related sequences were merged to remove PCR and sequencing errors. V, D and J gene segments were assigned by aligning CDR3 sequences to IMGT reference sequences. For a sequence to be retained, a match of at least six nucleotides to both a V gene segment and a J gene segment was required. A rearrangement was called productive if the CDR3 had no stop codons and remained in frame with V and J, and every other rearrangement was called non-productive. CDR3 was defined according to IMGT convention as the region running from the second conserved V-encoded cysteine to the conserved J-encoded phenylalanine. The earlier analysis of about 570 of the donors excluded any sequence lacking an unambiguous match to a single V gene segment. In an earlier analysis of around 600 of the donors, V segments were called functional above 56.7% productive rearrangements and were called segregating when the between-donor standard deviation exceeded 5%. A statistical classification framework was developed to diagnose cytomegalovirus status using the catalog of TCR beta chain sequences. V and J gene assignment, in a later analysis, came from comparing TCR nucleotide sequences with IMGT/GENE-DB human TR gene sequences. The TCRdist pipeline was used in a later analysis to assign CDR3 sequences and most-parsimonious VDJ recombination scenarios. In a later analysis, every TCR beta chain was defined by the combination of its CDR3 amino acid sequence and its V-gene family, and reads without a unique V-gene family were dropped. To address suspected cross-contamination and a sequencing artifact, a later analysis removed over 500 highly shared, low-generation-probability nucleotide sequences. For each public chain, a later analysis derived a clonal expansion index from normalized ranks of inferred template counts within each repertoire. A later analysis computed generation probabilities with a VDJ recombination model fitted to out-of-frame rearrangements, and checked the results against IGoR. In a later analysis, hypergeometric tests were used to score TCR-TCR, TCR-HLA and TCR-CMV co-occurrence, with a repertoire-size bias correction applied to TCR pairs. In a later analysis, false discovery rates were estimated by permuting HLA or CMV assignments 20 times. A later analysis grouped co-occurring TCRs with DBSCAN, adding TCRdist sequence similarity when clustering within HLA-allele-positive subsets. Repertoires with fewer than 30,000 or more than 120,000 public chains, plus five repertoires with anomalous nucleotide sharing, were excluded from co-occurrence clustering. TCRdb obtained this table from immuneACCESS and retained in-frame rearrangements with V and J assigned. These tables miss some clones; where compared with another copy, unresolved V genes account for less than half of the shortfall, and the remainder is unexplained. V, J and clone size derive from that table, while D and trimming were established from the DNA sequence. This sample lists 95,000 to 100,000 clones; more than 70% were detected once. The ten biggest clones cover roughly 8% of the sample.

In total, 630 or so healthy bone marrow donors made up the cohort. At the time of sampling, every cohort member was nominally healthy, though immune exposures that went unrecorded were likely present. The donor was CMV seronegative and was included in the group of a few hundred seronegative cohort members. Each donor provided a peripheral blood sample, and peripheral blood mononuclear cells were used for TCR beta sequencing. Genomic DNA extraction from the blood cell samples was performed with the Qiagen DNeasy Blood Extraction Kit. Material for sequencing was PBMCs. The receptor was isolated from a female donor in good health and CMV-seronegative. The chain couples TRBV27 to TRBJ2-1; TRBD2 fits 12 bases in the junction. The DNA reads TGTGCCAGCAGTTTAAGGCGGCCTAGCGGGAGGGCCCGAGCCTACAATGAGCAGTTCTTC. It encodes CASSLRRPSGRARAYNEQFF.